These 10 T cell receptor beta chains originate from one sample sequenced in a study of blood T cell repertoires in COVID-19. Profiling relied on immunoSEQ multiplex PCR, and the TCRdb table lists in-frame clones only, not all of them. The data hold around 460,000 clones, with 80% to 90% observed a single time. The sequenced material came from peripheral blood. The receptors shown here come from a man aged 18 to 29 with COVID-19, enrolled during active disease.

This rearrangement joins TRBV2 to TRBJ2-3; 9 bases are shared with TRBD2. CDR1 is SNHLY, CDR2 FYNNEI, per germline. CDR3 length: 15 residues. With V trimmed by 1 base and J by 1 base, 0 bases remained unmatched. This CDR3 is CASSEERGGTDTQYF. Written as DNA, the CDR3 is TGTGCCAGCAGTGAAGAGCGGGGGGGCACAGATACGCAGTATTTT.

The CDR3 nucleotides read TGTGCCAGCAGCTCTACAGGGGGCGGAAGGACAGATACGCAGTATTTT. Its translation: CASSSTGGGRTDTQYF. The chain employs TRBV7-8 and TRBJ2-3, with TRBD1 matching over 9 bases. J was trimmed by 3 bases and V by 4 bases; bases with no gene match: 8. In germline, CDR1 is SGHVS, CDR2 FQNEAQ. This CDR3 region has 16 residues.

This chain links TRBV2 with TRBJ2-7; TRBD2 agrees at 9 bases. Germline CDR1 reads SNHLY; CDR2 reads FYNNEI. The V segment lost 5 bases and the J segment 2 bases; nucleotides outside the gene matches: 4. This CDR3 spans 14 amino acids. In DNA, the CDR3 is TGTGCCAGCAGTAGCGGGGGGCTTACCTACGAGCAGTACTTC. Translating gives CASSSGGLTYEQYF.

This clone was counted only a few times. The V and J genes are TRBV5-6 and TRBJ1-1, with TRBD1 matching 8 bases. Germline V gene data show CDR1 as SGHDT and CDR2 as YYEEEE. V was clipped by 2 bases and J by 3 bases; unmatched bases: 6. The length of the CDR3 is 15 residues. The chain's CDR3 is CASSFLDREDTEAFF. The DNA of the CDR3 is TGTGCCAGCAGCTTCCTGGACAGGGAGGACACTGAAGCTTTCTTT.

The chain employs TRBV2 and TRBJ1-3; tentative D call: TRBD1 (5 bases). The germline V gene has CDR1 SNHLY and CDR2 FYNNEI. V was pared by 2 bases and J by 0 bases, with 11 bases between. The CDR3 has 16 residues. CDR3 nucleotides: TGTGCCAGCAGTGAACAGGGCACCCACTCTGGAAACACCATATATTTT. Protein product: CASSEQGTHSGNTIYF.

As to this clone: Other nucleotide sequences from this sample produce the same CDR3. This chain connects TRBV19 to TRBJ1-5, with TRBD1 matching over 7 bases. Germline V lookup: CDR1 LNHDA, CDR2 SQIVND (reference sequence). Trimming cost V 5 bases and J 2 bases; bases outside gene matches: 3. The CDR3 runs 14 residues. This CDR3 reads CASSPTGGNQPQHF. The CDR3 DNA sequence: TGTGCCAGTAGTCCAACAGGGGGCAATCAGCCCCAGCATTTT.

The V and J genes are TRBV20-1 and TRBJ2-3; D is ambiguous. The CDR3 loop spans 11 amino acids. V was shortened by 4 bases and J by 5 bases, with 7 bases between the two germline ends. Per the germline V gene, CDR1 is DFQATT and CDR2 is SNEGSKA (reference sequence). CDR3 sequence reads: CSAIRLDTQYF. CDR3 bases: TGCAGTGCTATACGGTTAGATACGCAGTATTTT.

Here the CDR3 reads CASSQCSQQAYEQYF. For the CDR3, the DNA is TGCGCCAGCAGTCAATGCTCACAGCAAGCCTACGAGCAGTACTTC. The J gene is TRBJ2-7, the V gene TRBV23-1; D remains ambiguous. TRBV23-1 is given ORF status, its function remaining uncertain. This CDR3 has 15 residues. V lost 1 base and J lost 2, with 12 bases in between.

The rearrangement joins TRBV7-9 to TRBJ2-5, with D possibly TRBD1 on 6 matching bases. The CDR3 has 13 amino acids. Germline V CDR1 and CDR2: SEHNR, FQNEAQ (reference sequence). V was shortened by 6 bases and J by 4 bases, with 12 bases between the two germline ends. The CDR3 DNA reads TGTGCCAGCAGGGAAACAGGGCGAGAGACCCAGTACTTC. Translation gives CASRETGRETQYF.

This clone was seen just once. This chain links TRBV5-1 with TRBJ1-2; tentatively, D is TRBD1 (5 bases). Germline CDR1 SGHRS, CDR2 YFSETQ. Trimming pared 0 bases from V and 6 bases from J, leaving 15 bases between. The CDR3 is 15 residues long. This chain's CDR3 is CASSLAGGRRDGYTF. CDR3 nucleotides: TGCGCCAGCAGCTTGGCCGGGGGGAGAAGGGATGGCTACACCTTC.